Presented here are 32 T cell receptor beta chains from one specimen sequenced in a study of control samples from healthy donors and cancer patients. Assay used: immunoSEQ multiplex PCR; TCRdb lists only in-frame clones, some missing. The table lists around 90,000 clones, about 82% of them singletons, with 15% to 20% in the top ten. Source material: blood. These receptors all stem from a man aged 30 to 39 in good health.

The gene calls are TRBV5-1 and TRBJ1-5; the match to TRBD1 covers 8 bases. CDR1 is SGHRS, CDR2 YFSETQ, per germline. The CDR3 has 16 residues. Germline trimming cut 0 bases from V and 1 base from J; bases unmatched to any gene: 3. CDR3 bases: TGCGCCAGCAGCTTGGACCGGGACAGGAGCAATCAGCCCCAGCATTTT. As protein: CASSLDRDRSNQPQHF.

The chain has TRBV7-9 and TRBJ1-5; 11 bases align to TRBD1. This CDR3 spans 17 amino acids. CDR1 is SEHNR and CDR2 is FQNEAQ in the germline V gene (reference sequence). V trimming: 5 bases; J trimming: 2 bases; junction bases outside the gene matches: 8. CDR3 region: CASSGTGGTTGNQPQHF. In DNA form, the CDR3 reads TGTGCCAGCAGCGGGACAGGGGGAACTACTGGCAATCAGCCCCAGCATTTT.

The V call is TRBV6-1, the J call TRBJ2-7; 7 bases are shared with TRBD1. The CDR3 covers 16 residues. From germline, CDR1 is MNHNS and CDR2 SASEGT. V lost 2 bases and J lost 0; bases outside the gene matches: 7. The CDR3 DNA is TGTGCCAGCAGTGAAACGTCTGGGGACAGCTCCTACGAGCAGTACTTC. The encoded protein is CASSETSGDSSYEQYF.

The CDR3 loop is CASSLTAGVGEQYF. For the CDR3, the DNA is TGTGCCAGCAGCTTGACAGCGGGGGTAGGGGAGCAGTACTTC. The chain couples TRBV11-1 to TRBJ2-7; the match to TRBD2 covers 8 bases. Germline CDR1 reads SGHAT; CDR2 reads FQDESV (reference sequence). The CDR3 consists of 14 residues. The V and J ends lost 3 bases and 7 bases, in that order; junction bases with no gene match: 8.

The chain has TRBV7-9 and TRBJ1-1; no clear D gene. Trimming removed 2 bases at V and 1 base at J, with 5 bases between. This CDR3 region has 13 residues. Germline V gene sequence: CDR1 SEHNR, CDR2 FQNEAQ (reference sequence). Here the CDR3 DNA reads TGTGCCAGCAGCTTATCGCAGAACACTGAAGCTTTCTTT. Its protein product is CASSLSQNTEAFF.

This clone was recorded once. The chain has TRBV6-5 and TRBJ1-2; D might be TRBD1 (5 bases). Germline-derived CDR1 and CDR2 are MNHEY and SVGAGI. The CDR3 length is 12 residues. Trimming removed 2 bases at V and 4 bases at J, with 5 bases between. CDR3 in DNA: TGTGCCAGCAGTTACGACAGCTATGGCTACACCTTC. Its translation is CASSYDSYGYTF.

In this sample, this clone turned up once. The chain uses TRBV3-1 (or the pseudogene TRBV3-2) and TRBJ1-2; no reliable D call. This CDR3 comprises 14 residues. The V gene lost 5 bases and the J gene lost 2 bases, with 12 bases spanning the gap. Germline CDR1 and CDR2: LGHDT and YNNKEL (reference sequence). The CDR3 here is CASSYAAGNYGYTF. CDR3 sequence (DNA): TGTGCCAGCAGCTACGCGGCCGGAAACTATGGCTACACCTTC.

V is TRBV25-1 and J is TRBJ2-1; the D gene could be TRBD1 or TRBD2 (6 bases each). CDR1 and CDR2 (germline): MGHDK, SYGVNS. This CDR3 spans 16 amino acids. V was clipped by 4 bases and J by 3 bases, with 16 bases between them. CDR3 residues: CASSATGTLGYNEQFF. The CDR3 nucleotides are TGTGCCAGCAGTGCCACAGGGACTTTGGGCTACAATGAGCAGTTCTTC. The whole variable domain, remainder taken from reference TRBV25-1 and TRBJ2-1, is EADIYQTPRYLVIGTGKKITLECSQTMGHDKMYWYQQDPGMELHLIHYSYGVNSTEKGDLSSESTVSRIRTEHFPLTLESARPSHTSQYLCASSATGTLGYNEQFFGPGTRLTVL.

The chain recombines TRBV10-3 with TRBJ1-5; D gene ambiguous. V was cut by 3 bases and J by 0 bases, with 12 bases left in between. There are 16 residues in the CDR3. Germline-derived CDR1 and CDR2 are ENHRY and SYGVKD. Written as DNA, the CDR3 is TGTGCCATCAGTGACGGGATTAAATATAGCAATCAGCCCCAGCATTTT. This sequence encodes CAISDGIKYSNQPQHF.

The genes are TRBV18 and TRBJ2-7, with D unresolved. CDR3 size: 12 residues. Germline V gene data show CDR1 as KGHSH and CDR2 as LQKENI. V was clipped by 6 bases and J by 5 bases, with 11 bases between them. As DNA, the CDR3 is TGTGCCAGCTCCTTATCCACGAACGAGCAGTACTTC. Its protein is CASSLSTNEQYF.

The CDR3 bases are TGTGCCAGCAGCTTAATAGGGACGGGAGAAGAGACCCAGTACTTC. It is translated as CASSLIGTGEETQYF. The rearrangement links TRBV7-9 to TRBJ2-5; weak D call: TRBD2 (6 bases). V was trimmed by 2 bases and J by 3 bases, leaving 13 bases between them. The CDR3 length is 15 residues. Germline V gives CDR1 SEHNR, CDR2 FQNEAQ (reference sequence).

A single count supports this clone. The V and J genes are TRBV13 and TRBJ2-1, with D perhaps matching TRBD2 (5 bases). Germline-derived CDR1 and CDR2 are PRHDT and FYEKMQ (reference sequence). Trimming cost V 5 bases and J 0 bases, with 20 bases left between them. The CDR3 contains 18 residues. The CDR3, as DNA: TGTGCCAGCAGCCCCCTCCCAGCGGTCCTGAGCTCCTACAATGAGCAGTTCTTC. It encodes CASSPLPAVLSSYNEQFF.

The chain couples TRBV6-5 to TRBJ1-4; a possible D gene is TRBD1 (5 bases). Germline V gene lookup returns CDR1 MNHEY and CDR2 SVGAGI. CDR3 length equals 14 residues. Trimming took off 1 base at V and 5 bases at J, with 8 bases between the two ends. CDR3 loop: CASSYLGGNEKLFF. The CDR3 DNA reads TGTGCCAGCAGTTACTTGGGGGGGAATGAAAAACTGTTTTTT.

The V gene is TRBV9, the J gene TRBJ2-6; 11 bases line up with TRBD2. The CDR3 runs to 19 residues. Per germline, CDR1 SGDLS and CDR2 YYNGEE. V lost 2 bases and J lost 6; bases outside the gene matches: 13. The CDR3 DNA is TGTGCCAGCAGCGTCCTAGCGGGGGGCTACCCTCTGAAGGCCAACGTCCTGACTTTC. It specifies CASSVLAGGYPLKANVLTF. The full variable domain, in which reference TRBV9 and TRBJ2-6 provide the parts outside the CDR3, is DSGVTQTPKHLITATGQRVTLRCSPRSGDLSVYWYQQSLDQGLQFLIQYYNGEERAKGNILERFSAQQFPDLHSELNLSSLELGDSALYFCASSVLAGGYPLKANVLTFGAGSRLTVL.

The chain recombines TRBV28 with TRBJ1-1; D unresolved. The CDR3 consists of 12 residues. The V and J ends lost 3 bases and 7 bases respectively, with 9 bases between them. The germline V gene has CDR1 MDHEN and CDR2 SYDVKM. The CDR3 DNA follows: TGTGCCAGCAGTTTGGCCCGCAATGAAGCTTTCTTT. Its translation is CASSLARNEAFF.

This clone was observed once. In DNA form, the CDR3 reads TGTGCCAGTAGTCTCGGCACCCTGTGGGACAATGAGCAGTTCTTC. Protein sequence: CASSLGTLWDNEQFF. The chain employs TRBV19 and TRBJ2-1; D remains ambiguous. Trimming shortened V by 5 bases and J by 5 bases, and 16 bases separated the two germline ends. The CDR3 covers 15 residues. The germline CDR1 and CDR2 sequences are LNHDA and SQIVND (reference sequence).

The V call is TRBV5-4, the J call TRBJ2-2; the D gene could be TRBD1 or TRBD2 (5 bases each). Trimming removed 4 bases at V and 4 bases at J, with 14 bases between. CDR1 and CDR2 from the germline V gene are SGHNT and YYREEE (reference sequence). The CDR3 has 15 residues. CDR3 amino acids: CASSVGGGSTGELFF. CDR3 bases: TGTGCCAGCAGCGTTGGGGGTGGGAGCACCGGGGAGCTGTTTTTT.

The V and J genes are TRBV15 and TRBJ1-2; 8 bases align to TRBD1. The ends lost 0 bases at V and 6 bases at J; junction bases unmatched: 9. Germline V gene data show CDR1 as LNHNV and CDR2 as YYDKDF (reference sequence). The CDR3 runs 16 residues. The chain's CDR3 is CATSRDSKAGGDGYTF. The CDR3 DNA follows: TGTGCCACCAGCAGAGATTCGAAGGCAGGGGGCGATGGCTACACCTTC.

This clone has a single count. The CDR3 DNA reads as TGTGCCAGCAGTGAATACCCAGGGGAGGGCGACGAGCAGTACTTC. Protein sequence: CASSEYPGEGDEQYF. V usage is TRBV25-1 and J usage is TRBJ2-7, with D possibly being TRBD2 (7 bases). CDR3 length: 15 residues. Trimming took 0 bases from V and 5 from J, leaving 14 bases between them. The V gene's germline CDR1 is MGHDK and CDR2 SYGVNS.

V gene TRBV12-3 or TRBV12-4 combines with J gene TRBJ1-5; D ambiguous. The germline V and J ends were trimmed by 7 bases and 0 bases, with 4 bases remaining between them. This CDR3 contains 12 residues. The CDR3, as DNA: TGTGCCAGCACCTATAGCAATCAGCCCCAGCATTTT. Its translation: CASTYSNQPQHF.

The rearrangement uses TRBV5-6 and TRBJ1-2, with D hard to call. V lost 4 bases and J 4 bases, leaving 14 bases between the germline ends. The CDR3 totals 14 residues. From germline, CDR1 is SGHDT and CDR2 YYEEEE. CDR3 protein: CASSHKIRGYGYTF. The CDR3 DNA follows: TGTGCCAGCAGCCATAAGATACGCGGCTATGGCTACACCTTC.

This clone appeared once. The V and J genes are TRBV27 and TRBJ1-6; D is unresolved. The CDR3 loop spans 15 amino acids. Per the germline V gene, CDR1 is MNHEY and CDR2 is SMNVEV (reference sequence). V was cut by 3 bases and J by 5 bases, with 11 bases left in between. The CDR3 loop is CASSLGFGDNSPLHF. In DNA form, the CDR3 reads TGTGCCAGCAGTTTGGGGTTCGGAGATAATTCACCCCTCCACTTT.

This rearrangement joins TRBV25-1 to TRBJ1-4, with 8 bases matching TRBD1. The CDR3 loop spans 15 amino acids. Germline lookup yields CDR1 MGHDK and CDR2 SYGVNS. With 3 bases clipped from V and 10 bases from J, the junction kept 10 bases outside the gene matches. CDR3 in amino acids: CASSDLRTGTGKLFF. The CDR3 DNA reads as TGTGCCAGCAGTGATCTCCGGACAGGGACGGGAAAACTGTTTTTT.

The chain recombines TRBV12-3 or TRBV12-4 with TRBJ1-1; weak D call: TRBD1 (5 bases). The V end lost 2 bases, the J end lost 5 bases, and 9 bases lay between the germline ends. The CDR3 is 13 amino acids. The CDR3 DNA reads TGTGCCAGCAGTTTAATTGGGGGAACTGAAGCTTTCTTT. It codes for CASSLIGGTEAFF.

The V and J genes are TRBV19 and TRBJ1-5, with D uncertain. V lost 1 base and J lost 5, with 9 bases in between. Germline CDR1 and CDR2: LNHDA and SQIVND (reference sequence). CDR3 length: 14 residues. The CDR3 nucleotides are TGTGCCAGTAGTATAGTGGGCAACGATCAGCCCCAGCATTTT. Translated: CASSIVGNDQPQHF.

CDR3 DNA sequence: TGTGCCATCAGTGTCGGGACAGGGGAAGGGAATGGCTACACCTTC. This translates into CAISVGTGEGNGYTF. This chain joins TRBV10-3 and TRBJ1-2; 10 positions agree with TRBD1. Germline-derived CDR1 and CDR2 are ENHRY and SYGVKD. J gave up 6 bases and V 4 bases, and 8 bases lay outside the gene matches. The CDR3 length is 15 residues.

The genes are TRBV5-1 and TRBJ2-5; 7 bases are shared with TRBD1. In germline, CDR1 is SGHRS, CDR2 YFSETQ. CDR3 size: 15 residues. With 0 bases clipped from V and 7 bases from J, the junction kept 9 bases outside the gene matches. The CDR3 DNA is TGCGCCAGCAGCTTGGAAGGGGACAGCAGGACGACCCAGTACTTC. Translating it yields CASSLEGDSRTTQYF.

This clone was observed a single time. This chain connects TRBV25-1 to TRBJ1-3; D is unresolved. CDR1 and CDR2 (germline): MGHDK, SYGVNS. Trimming left V 8 bases short and J 4 bases short, with 15 bases between. The CDR3 runs to 14 residues. CDR3 bases: TGTGCCAGCTCTCCTCCGGGCAGGGGAAACACCATATATTTT. It translates to CASSPPGRGNTIYF. Filled out from reference TRBV25-1 and TRBJ1-3, the complete variable domain reads EADIYQTPRYLVIGTGKKITLECSQTMGHDKMYWYQQDPGMELHLIHYSYGVNSTEKGDLSSESTVSRIRTEHFPLTLESARPSHTSQYLCASSPPGRGNTIYFGEGSWLTVV.

The V gene is TRBV5-6, the J gene TRBJ1-2; 10 nucleotides agree with TRBD1. The CDR3 contains 17 residues. Trimming cost V 2 bases and J 6 bases; bases outside gene matches: 13. In germline, CDR1 is SGHDT, CDR2 YYEEEE. CDR3: CASSFRGTGERRNGYTF. The CDR3 DNA reads TGTGCCAGCAGCTTCCGCGGGACAGGGGAGAGAAGGAATGGCTACACCTTC.

The J gene is TRBJ1-1, the V gene TRBV6-5; D uncertain. The CDR3 is 14 residues long. Germline-derived CDR1 and CDR2 are MNHEY and SVGAGI. V shed 5 bases and J shed 1 base, with 11 bases lying between them. In DNA, the CDR3 is TGTGCCAGCAGTCTGACGGGGAAGAACACTGAAGCTTTCTTT. This gives the protein CASSLTGKNTEAFF.

This chain uses TRBV3-1 (or the pseudogene TRBV3-2) with TRBJ1-2; TRBD1 matches 8 bases. Trimming at V came to 4 bases and at J to 4 bases, leaving 8 bases not matched to a gene. Germline V gene sequence: CDR1 LGHDT, CDR2 YNNKEL (reference sequence). The CDR3 sequence is 15 residues long. In DNA, the CDR3 is TGTGCCAGCAGCCCTTCCGGGACAGGCCTCTATGGCTACACCTTC. Amino acid sequence: CASSPSGTGLYGYTF.

The chain links TRBV30 to TRBJ1-4, with unresolved D. The CDR3 has 12 amino acids. V was trimmed by 0 bases and J by 5 bases, leaving 4 bases between them. Germline values: CDR1 GTSNPN, CDR2 SVGIG (reference sequence). CDR3: CAWSVWNEKLFF. Here the CDR3 DNA reads TGTGCCTGGAGTGTATGGAATGAAAAACTGTTTTTT.